This TCR beta chain was profiled in a study of beta chain features in type 1 diabetes. Study information: Across the samples, some 98,000,000 sorted cells were examined in total.

Expressed TCRB transcripts were sequenced, since all the RNA that had been isolated was reverse transcribed. Assay used: immunoSEQ multiplex PCR; TCRdb lists only in-frame clones, some missing. The repertoire holds about 250,000 clones, with 13% to 15% as singletons. About this clone itself: Its antigen is not known.

Stem cell-like memory, regulatory, central memory and naive CD4+ cells were sorted via CD45RO/CCR7/CD25/CD127/CD95/CD27. The study, taken as a whole, reports: Diminished insertions and augmented deletions at VDJ junctions characterized type 1 diabetes patients.

Per the germline V gene, CDR1 is MGHDK and CDR2 is SYGVNS. The V and J ends lost 8 bases and 1 base, in that order; junction bases with no gene match: 2. This CDR3 is 12 amino acids long. This clonotype originated in a woman in her thirties or forties in good health. The sample consisted of naive CD4+ T cells from blood. The chain combines TRBV25-1 with TRBJ2-7; 7 bases match TRBD2. This CDR3 reads CASGRDSYEQYF. For the CDR3, the DNA is TGTGCCAGCGGGAGGGATTCCTACGAGCAGTACTTC.